These 23 T cell receptor beta chains were sequenced from one sample in a study of cytomegalovirus exposure and HLA in healthy donors (dated by TCRdb to 2016 to 2017). The library was prepared using the immunoSEQ multiplex PCR assay. For the multiplex PCR, a mixture combining 60 forward primers for TCR Vbeta segments and 13 reverse primers for TCR Jbeta segments was used. TCRdb's version of the immuneACCESS table is confined to in-frame rearrangements and falls short of the full clone set. An unresolved V gene accounts for under half of the shortfall where checked; the remainder is of unknown origin. This sample is represented by roughly 100,000 clones; 81% of them were singletons. The ten largest clones capture 9% to 12% of the sample. What was sequenced was PBMCs. The receptors were gathered from a human donor in good health.

The chain recombines TRBV5-1 with TRBJ1-1; TRBD1 might be the D (6 bases). CDR3 length: 14 residues. The V end was cut by 0 bases, the J end by 6 bases, with 12 bases between. Germline CDR1 and CDR2: SGHRS and YFSETQ. The CDR3 reads CASSLGQAMAEAFF. The CDR3 DNA follows: TGCGCCAGCAGCTTGGGACAGGCTATGGCTGAAGCTTTCTTT.

This clone was seen a few times. The genes are TRBV7-9 and TRBJ1-3; the D gene is possibly TRBD1 (5 bases). The CDR3 length is 16 residues. The V gene lost 1 base and the J gene lost 4 bases, with 14 bases spanning the gap. The germline CDR1 and CDR2 sequences are SEHNR and FQNEAQ (reference sequence). The CDR3 reads CASSLDRGSSGNTIYF. CDR3 DNA sequence: TGTGCCAGCAGCTTAGACCGGGGGAGTTCCGGAAACACCATATATTTT.

The J gene is TRBJ1-2, the V gene TRBV11-2; TRBD1 matches at 7 bases. After removal of 5 bases from V and 4 bases from J, the junction contained 4 bases not matched to a gene. In germline, CDR1 is SGHAT, CDR2 FQNNGV. The CDR3 totals 13 residues. CDR3 protein: CASSPDRSYGYTF. In nucleotides, the CDR3 is TGTGCCAGCAGCCCGGACAGGAGCTATGGCTACACCTTC.

The rearrangement links TRBV5-4 to TRBJ2-5; D may be TRBD2 (6 bases). This CDR3 region has 16 residues. V was pared by 1 base and J by 4 bases, with 17 bases between. Per the germline V gene, CDR1 is SGHNT and CDR2 is YYREEE (reference sequence). As DNA, the CDR3 is TGTGCCAGCAGCTTGATGAGGGGAGGTCCGAGAGAGACCCAGTACTTC. Its protein is CASSLMRGGPRETQYF.

The chain employs TRBV7-2 and TRBJ1-1; 9 bases map to TRBD1. Germline CDR1 reads SGHTA; CDR2 reads FQGNSA. The junction had 9 bases not matched to a gene; V was cut back by 1 base and J by 3 bases. This CDR3 region has 17 residues. The CDR3 here is CASSLVGTGLGDTEAFF. The CDR3 bases are TGTGCCAGCAGCTTAGTAGGGACAGGGCTAGGGGACACTGAAGCTTTCTTT.

In DNA, the CDR3 is TGTGCCACCAGCAGAGCCCCGCCAGGGAACTATGGCTACACCTTC. This gives the protein CATSRAPPGNYGYTF. The chain recombines TRBV15 with TRBJ1-2; a weak D match, TRBD1 (5 bases). Germline V lookup: CDR1 LNHNV, CDR2 YYDKDF (reference sequence). The V end was cut by 1 base, the J end by 2 bases, with 11 bases between. The length of the CDR3 is 15 residues.

V and J are TRBV7-3 and TRBJ2-1; 9 bases match TRBD2. V shed 5 bases and J 3 bases; nucleotides not matched to a gene: 8. The V gene's germline CDR1 is SGHTA and CDR2 FQGTGA. The CDR3 has 16 residues. CDR3 region: CASSLFSGSIYNEQFF. The CDR3 coding sequence is TGTGCCAGCAGCCTCTTTAGCGGGAGCATCTACAATGAGCAGTTCTTC.

The genes are TRBV6-5 and TRBJ1-6; 7 nucleotides agree with TRBD1. Germline V gene lookup returns CDR1 MNHEY and CDR2 SVGAGI. The CDR3 runs 15 residues. V gave up 0 bases and J gave up 10 bases; unmatched junction bases: 6. The CDR3 sequence is CASSYSGQKGSPLHF. The CDR3, as DNA: TGTGCCAGCAGTTACTCGGGACAGAAAGGGTCACCCCTCCACTTT.

The chain has TRBV5-4 and TRBJ2-5; D not certain. The length of the CDR3 is 13 residues. V dropped 4 bases and J dropped 5 bases, with 12 bases sitting between them. Germline V lookup: CDR1 SGHNT, CDR2 YYREEE (reference sequence). The CDR3 sequence is CASSPTVRETQYF. The CDR3 bases are TGTGCCAGCAGCCCCACGGTTCGGGAGACCCAGTACTTC.

This chain uses TRBV29-1 with TRBJ2-3, with D perhaps matching TRBD1 (6 bases). The germline CDR1 and CDR2 sequences are SQVTM and ANQGSEA. V was shortened by 4 bases and J by 5 bases, with 13 bases between the two germline ends. This CDR3 is built from 13 residues. The CDR3, as DNA: TGCAGCGTTGTGGGGGCCGCTGGAGATACGCAGTATTTT. Its translation: CSVVGAAGDTQYF.

The rearrangement uses TRBV15 and TRBJ2-5, with TRBD2 identical over 7 bases. The better agreement between TRBJ2-7 and the DNA end casts doubt on the J call. The germline V gene has CDR1 LNHNV and CDR2 YYDKDF (reference sequence). The CDR3 sequence is 13 residues long. CDR3: CATSKGRGDEQYF. CDR3 coding DNA: TGTGCCACCAGCAAGGGCCGGGGGGACGAGCAGTACTTC.

V and J are TRBV7-8 and TRBJ1-5; TRBD1 matches 9 bases. The CDR3 totals 15 residues. V lost 5 bases and J lost 1; bases outside the gene matches: 3. Germline CDR1 and CDR2: SGHVS and FQNEAQ. CDR3 DNA sequence: TGTGCCAGCAGCGGACAGGGGCCGAGCAATCAGCCCCAGCATTTT. Translated: CASSGQGPSNQPQHF.

The V and J genes are TRBV6-5 and TRBJ1-5, with 10 positions matching TRBD1. CDR1 is MNHEY and CDR2 is SVGAGI in the germline V gene. CDR3 length equals 15 residues. Trimming cost V 6 bases and J 10 bases; bases outside gene matches: 12. CDR3 in amino acids: CASSRDRGRIEPQHF. The CDR3 region has the DNA TGTGCCAGCAGCCGTGACAGGGGGCGGATTGAACCCCAGCATTTT.

The chain is built from TRBV7-2 and TRBJ2-7, with 7 positions matching TRBD2. Losses at the gene ends were 7 bases for V and 0 bases for J; bases not matched to a gene: 6. Germline CDR1 is SGHTA and CDR2 is FQGNSA. This CDR3 comprises 14 residues. DNA for the CDR3: TGTGCCAGCAAACGGACTAGGCTCTCCTACGAGCAGTACTTC. This translates into CASKRTRLSYEQYF.

The chain joins TRBV6-4 to TRBJ2-2, with 7 positions matching TRBD2. CDR1 and CDR2 (germline): MRHNA, SNTAGT. With 8 bases clipped from V and 6 bases from J, the junction kept 15 bases outside the gene matches. This CDR3 contains 16 residues. In DNA, the CDR3 is TGTGCCAGCCGCTCGCAGCGGGATGGATGGTCCGGGGAGCTGTTTTTT. It specifies CASRSQRDGWSGELFF.

The genes are TRBV27 and TRBJ1-5; D is perhaps TRBD1 (5 bases). The germline V and J ends were trimmed by 4 bases and 7 bases, with 20 bases remaining between them. CDR3 length equals 16 residues. Germline V gives CDR1 MNHEY, CDR2 SMNVEV (reference sequence). The CDR3 protein is CASSSLGGWGGQPQHF. The CDR3 DNA sequence: TGTGCCAGCAGTTCCCTCGGGGGGTGGGGGGGGCAGCCCCAGCATTTT.

The J gene is TRBJ2-2, the V gene TRBV19; TRBD2 might be the D (5 bases). This CDR3 has 15 amino acids. Trimming took 3 bases from V and 3 from J, leaving 11 bases between them. The germline gives CDR1 LNHDA, CDR2 SQIVND (reference sequence). CDR3 amino acids: CASSMGRGYTGELFF. As DNA, the CDR3 is TGTGCCAGTAGTATGGGCAGAGGGTACACCGGGGAGCTGTTTTTT.

The chain links TRBV11-2 to TRBJ2-7; 10 bases are a match to TRBD2. With V trimmed by 0 bases and J by 5 bases, 10 bases remained unmatched. The CDR3 is made up of 17 amino acids. CDR1 and CDR2 (germline): SGHAT, FQNNGV. This CDR3 is CASSLEAIPSGSHEQYF. The CDR3 DNA is TGTGCCAGCAGCTTAGAAGCTATCCCTAGCGGGAGTCACGAGCAGTACTTC.

The chain carries TRBV2 and TRBJ1-2; D might be TRBD1 (6 bases). V was trimmed by 0 bases and J by 6 bases, leaving 11 bases between them. This CDR3 has 14 residues. CDR1 is SNHLY and CDR2 is FYNNEI in the germline V gene. The CDR3 DNA reads as TGTGCCAGCAGTGAAGCCTCAAGGACAGATGGCTACACCTTC. Encoded protein: CASSEASRTDGYTF.

This clone was detected only a few times. Other DNA sequences in this sample translate to the same CDR3. The genes are TRBV2 and TRBJ1-3; a possible D gene is TRBD1 (6 bases). Germline lookup yields CDR1 SNHLY and CDR2 FYNNEI. The CDR3 consists of 15 residues. The germline V and J ends were trimmed by 2 bases and 0 bases, with 8 bases remaining between them. DNA for the CDR3: TGTGCCAGCAGTGAACGGGACACCTCTGGAAACACCATATATTTT. Amino acid sequence: CASSERDTSGNTIYF.

The chain has TRBV27 and TRBJ1-6; tentatively, D is TRBD1 (5 bases). The CDR3 loop spans 15 amino acids. The germline V gene encodes CDR1 MNHEY and CDR2 SMNVEV (reference sequence). Trimming took off 5 bases at V and 0 bases at J, with 8 bases between the two ends. CDR3 coding DNA: TGTGCCAGCAGTAGGGGAAGCTCCTATAATTCACCCCTCCACTTT. Translation gives CASSRGSSYNSPLHF.

This chain connects TRBV6-1 to TRBJ1-6, with D perhaps TRBD1 (5 bases). Germline CDR1 MNHNS, CDR2 SASEGT. The CDR3 loop spans 17 amino acids. With 3 bases removed from V and 0 bases from J, the gap between germline ends came to 12 bases. The CDR3 sequence: CASSEWGRSSYNSPLHF. The CDR3 DNA follows: TGTGCCAGCAGTGAGTGGGGCAGAAGCTCCTATAATTCACCCCTCCACTTT.

V usage is TRBV18 and J usage is TRBJ2-1, with D unresolved. This CDR3 has 12 residues. The germline V gene encodes CDR1 KGHSH and CDR2 LQKENI. V lost 4 bases and J 3 bases, leaving 4 bases between the germline ends. This chain's CDR3 is CASSLIYNEQFF. The CDR3 DNA reads as TGTGCCAGCTCACTTATCTACAATGAGCAGTTCTTC.